These T cell receptor beta chains were read from a single sample in a study of regulatory T cells in long-lasting Graves disease. TCRdb reprocessed the multiplex PCR reads with MiXCR, giving one entry per CDR3 protein. The table lists around 450,000 distinct CDR3 sequences, around 15% of them singletons. A further study also used this sample, focusing on T cells in Graves' hyperthyroidism and ophthalmopathy.

The specimen was peripheral blood mononuclear cells (PBMCs), collected at new diagnosis, from a patient treated with antithyroid drugs. These receptors were collected from a man aged 35 to 55 with Graves disease. Both conserved end residues are part of each CDR3. The D gene is left open where the match is weak. Not every row has a clone size; where given, it reads once, few, many or a size class.

v_call	clone_size	d_call	j_call	cdr3_nt	cdr3_aa
TRBV3-1	.	.	TRBJ2-1	TGTGCCACAAAAACGACAGGCCTGGGCTACAATGAGCAGTTCTTC	CATKTTGLGYNEQFF
TRBV5-1	.	TRBD1	TRBJ1-2	TGCGCCAGCAGCCCCGGGACAGGGAACCGTCGTGACTATGGCTACACCTTC	CASSPGTGNRRDYGYTF
TRBV27	many	TRBD2	TRBJ2-1	TGTGCCAGCAGCTCGGGACTAGCGGGAGTGGGTGAGCAGTTCTTC	CASSSGLAGVGEQFF
TRBV29-1	.	.	TRBJ2-7	TGCAGCGTTGGAGTAGCCTACGAGCAGTACTTC	CSVGVAYEQYF
TRBV3-1	many	.	TRBJ2-7	TGTGCCAGCAGCCAAGAACAGTCCTACGAGCAGTACTTC	CASSQEQSYEQYF
TRBV7-6	many	.	TRBJ2-7	TGTGCCAGCAGCTTAGTGGCCTTCGGGGACGAGCAGTACTTC	CASSLVAFGDEQYF
TRBV29-1	few	TRBD2	TRBJ2-7	TGCAGCGTTACCGCCGGAGGGGCGGGAGTATCCGAGCAGTACTTC	CSVTAGGAGVSEQYF
TRBV24-1	few	.	TRBJ2-4	TGTGCCACCAGTGACCCCGACCGAGCTTGGGACATTCAGTACTTC	CATSDPDRAWDIQYF
TRBV6-1	many	TRBD1	TRBJ1-1	TGTGCCAGCAGTGAATCGATGACAGGGAAAGTTCGCACTGAAGCTTTCTTT	CASSESMTGKVRTEAFF
TRBV24-1	many	TRBD2	TRBJ2-1	TGTGCCACCAGTGAGGTCCGGACTAGCGCCAATGAGCAGTTCTTC	CATSEVRTSANEQFF
TRBV20-1	many	.	TRBJ2-5	TGCAGTGCCCCACAGGACTTTGGAGAGACCCAGTACTTC	CSAPQDFGETQYF
TRBV11-2	many	.	TRBJ2-1	TGTGCCAGCAGCTTAGGCCACGGGACGACGGGTGAGGGCGAGCAGTTCTTC	CASSLGHGTTGEGEQFF
TRBV4-2	few	.	TRBJ2-1	TGTGCCAGCAGCCAAGCTAAGGGGGAGTTGCAGTTCTTC	CASSQAKGELQFF
TRBV29-1	.	.	TRBJ2-7	TGCAGCGTTGAGGTCAGGGGCTTCTACGAGCAGTACTTC	CSVEVRGFYEQYF
TRBV16	once	.	TRBJ1-3	TGTGCCAGCAGCCAATCGGGGCCGAGCTCTGGAAACACCATATATTTT	CASSQSGPSSGNTIYF
TRBV18	.	.	TRBJ2-4	TGTGCCAGCTCACCGGTCAGGGGACTAGCCAAAAACATTCAGTACTTC	CASSPVRGLAKNIQYF
TRBV30	many	.	TRBJ1-1	TGTGCCTGGACCCTCGGACTCGTGAACACTGAAGCTTTCTTT	CAWTLGLVNTEAFF
TRBV20-1	many	TRBD2	TRBJ2-3	TGCAGTGCTAGACGGACTAGCGGGTCGGATACGCAGTATTTT	CSARRTSGSDTQYF
TRBV2	many	.	TRBJ1-1	TGTGCCAGCAGTGTGGGCGAGGGGGAAGCTTTCTTT	CASSVGEGEAFF
TRBV7-6	many	.	TRBJ2-1	TGTGCCAGCGGGGTGATAAGAGGCAATGAGCAGTTCTTC	CASGVIRGNEQFF
TRBV7-2	few	TRBD2	TRBJ2-1	TGTGCCAGCAGCCACGGACTAGCGGGGGCCTGCAATGAGCAGTTCTTC	CASSHGLAGACNEQFF
TRBV2	many	TRBD1	TRBJ2-2	TGTGCCAGCAGAGACCCTAGATGGGGGACAGGGAACACCGGGGAGCTGTTTTTT	CASRDPRWGTGNTGELFF
TRBV12-3/TRBV12-4	.	TRBD2	TRBJ2-1	TGTGCCAACAGTTTAAGTCTAGCGGGAAGTTATGAGCAGTTCTTC	CANSLSLAGSYEQFF
TRBV18	many	.	TRBJ2-1	TGTGCCAGCTCAGCGACGGGGGCACAGAACAATGAGCAGTTCTTC	CASSATGAQNNEQFF
TRBV11-3	.	TRBD1	TRBJ2-7	TGTGCCAGCAGCCCGGACAGGGCCCACGAGCAGTACTTC	CASSPDRAHEQYF
TRBV9	.	.	TRBJ1-2	TGTGCCAGCAGCGGCCGCACAGGCAACTATGGCTACACCTTC	CASSGRTGNYGYTF
TRBV18	many	.	TRBJ2-6	TGTGCCAGCTCAACTGGGGCCAACGTCCTGACTTTC	CASSTGANVLTF
TRBV2	many	TRBD2	TRBJ2-7	TGTGCCAGCAGTAAGACTAGCGGGGGTTCCTACGAGCAGTACTTC	CASSKTSGGSYEQYF
TRBV9	.	TRBD2	TRBJ2-3	TGTGCCAGCAGTCCGACTAGGGGACTAGCGGGGGCCGAAATTAGCACAGATACGCAGTATTTT	CASSPTRGLAGAEISTDTQYF
TRBV20-1	many	TRBD2	TRBJ2-1	TGCAGTGCTAGAGATCAGCTAGCGGGAGTTATGGGTTACAATGAGCAGTTCTTC	CSARDQLAGVMGYNEQFF
TRBV5-4	.	.	TRBJ2-5	TGTGCCAGCCCCCGGGCAGGCAATAACCAAGAGACCCAGTACTTC	CASPRAGNNQETQYF
TRBV2	many	TRBD2	TRBJ2-7	TGTGCCAGCACTCCGGGACTAGCGGGAACGCGGCAGTACTTC	CASTPGLAGTRQYF
TRBV13	few	TRBD2	TRBJ2-1	TGTGCCAGCAGCTTCGACGGACTAGCGGGGGAGCAGTTCTTC	CASSFDGLAGEQFF
TRBV20-1	few	.	TRBJ1-5	.	CSARDFGEANQPQHF
TRBV12-3/TRBV12-4	.	.	TRBJ2-1	TGTGCCAGCAGGACCCTAAGCTCCTACAATGAGCAGTTCTTC	CASRTLSSYNEQFF
TRBV11-1	many	.	TRBJ2-3	TGTGCCAGCAGCCCCGGGACAATAAGCACAGATACGCAGTATTTT	CASSPGTISTDTQYF
TRBV20-1	few	.	TRBJ2-6	TGCAGTGCTAGTAAAAGCTCTGGGGCCAACGTCCTGACTTTC	CSASKSSGANVLTF
TRBV20-1	many	.	TRBJ2-3	TGCAGTGCTAGTTGGGCGGTAAGCACAGATACGCAGTATTTT	CSASWAVSTDTQYF
TRBV2	many	.	TRBJ2-6	TGTGCCAGCAGGGGCAGGGGGGGCTCTGGGGCCAACGTCCTGACTTTC	CASRGRGGSGANVLTF
TRBV28	many	.	TRBJ1-2	TGTGCCAGCAGTCCCGCAGACAGGTTCTATGGCTACACCTTC	CASSPADRFYGYTF
TRBV7-6	many	.	TRBJ2-5	TGTGCCAGCAGCTTCAGAACACTCCAAGAGACCCAGTACTTC	CASSFRTLQETQYF
TRBV11-1	many	TRBD1	TRBJ2-2	TGTGCCAGCAGCCAAAGGACAGGGGGCCTCGGGGAGCTGTTTTTT	CASSQRTGGLGELFF
TRBV20-1	many	TRBD2	TRBJ2-3	TGCAGTGCTAACCCCGGGACTAGCGGGATGGTAGATACGCAGTATTTT	CSANPGTSGMVDTQYF
TRBV20-1	few	.	TRBJ2-5	TGCAGTGCTAGTTCCGGCCACCTATACCAAGAGACCCAGTACTTC	CSASSGHLYQETQYF
TRBV5-1	many	.	TRBJ2-2	TGCGCCAGCAGCTTGGTGGTCAGAAACACCGGGGAGCTGTTTTTT	CASSLVVRNTGELFF
TRBV20-1	few	.	TRBJ2-4	TGCAGTGCTAGATATTCAAGAACTATAGCCAAAAACATTCAGTACTTC	CSARYSRTIAKNIQYF
TRBV5-1	many	TRBD2	TRBJ2-1	TGCGCCAGCAGCTTGGGAGCGGGAGTTGAGCAGTTCTTC	CASSLGAGVEQFF
TRBV4-1	few	.	TRBJ1-2	TGCGCCAGCAGCCAAGAGGGGGGAATGCTGCTGGGCTACACCTTC	CASSQEGGMLLGYTF
TRBV29-1	many	.	TRBJ2-1	TGCAGCGTTGGAGGAGGCGGTTCCTACAATGAGCAGTTCTTC	CSVGGGGSYNEQFF
TRBV7-8	.	TRBD2	TRBJ2-1	TGTGCCAGCAGACCGGCGGGGGGTGAGCAGTTCTTC	CASRPAGGEQFF
TRBV6-2/TRBV6-3	.	.	TRBJ1-1	TGTACCAGCAGCCGAGCCCCAACAGGTACCACTGAAGCTTTCTTT	CTSSRAPTGTTEAFF
TRBV19	.	TRBD1	TRBJ2-7	TGTGCCAGTAGTTGGGACAGAAACTACGAGCAGTACTTC	CASSWDRNYEQYF
TRBV11-3	many	TRBD1	TRBJ2-1	TGTGCCAGCAGCCGGACAGGGAACAATGAGCAGTTCTTC	CASSRTGNNEQFF
TRBV29-1	many	TRBD2	TRBJ2-7	TGCAGCGTTGGGGAGCGGGGAGGCAGCGAGCAGTACTTC	CSVGERGGSEQYF
TRBV27	many	TRBD2	TRBJ2-7	TGTGCCAGCAGTTTGCAAGCGGGGTACGAGCAGTACTTC	CASSLQAGYEQYF
TRBV6-4	few	.	TRBJ1-6	TGTGCCAGCAGTGACCGACAGGTCAATTCACCCCTCCACTTT	CASSDRQVNSPLHF
TRBV5-1	many	.	TRBJ2-2	TGCGCCAGCAGCTTGCTGTCCTCCGTCCAGGCCGGGGAGCTGTTTTTT	CASSLLSSVQAGELFF
TRBV5-4	few	.	TRBJ1-4	TGTGCCAGCAGCACGGGGGGGGTCGGTGAAAAACTGTTTTTT	CASSTGGVGEKLFF
TRBV7-9	few	.	TRBJ2-5	TGTGCCAGCAACCACGGGGAGACCCAGTACTTC	CASNHGETQYF
TRBV20-1	few	TRBD1	TRBJ2-1	TGCAGTGCTAGAGATCACAGGGGCCTGGGTTTCGGTGAGCAGTTCTTC	CSARDHRGLGFGEQFF